This passage covers 2 T cell receptor beta chains from one sample sequenced in a study of molecular identifiers for immune sequencing clone quantification. From the PCR reads, TCRdb called clonotypes with MiXCR, one entry per CDR3 protein. The profile covers about half a million distinct CDR3 sequences, with roughly 24% appearing a single time and just over 0.75% taken by the ten largest. Material: naive CD8+ T cells from blood, with Jurkat cell RNA spiked in. Subset of the sample: FACS-sorted CD8+CD4-CCR7+CD45RA+ naive T cells. The receptors shown here come from a human donor in good health. Some libraries in this study had Jurkat cell RNA spiked in.

This clonotype has only a few counts. J is TRBJ1-1 and V is TRBV11-2; tentatively, D is TRBD1 (5 bases). CDR1 is SGHAT, CDR2 FQNNGV, per germline. The CDR3 length is 14 residues. Trimming stripped 1 base from V and 3 bases from J, with 9 bases between. CDR3 protein: CASSLGRDYTEAFF. The CDR3 DNA follows: TGTGCCAGCAGCTTAGGCAGGGACTACACTGAAGCTTTCTTT.

The chain couples TRBV5-8 to TRBJ2-3; D is possibly TRBD1 or TRBD2 (6 bases each). Germline V gene sequence: CDR1 SGHTS, CDR2 YDEGEE. The V end was cut by 6 bases, the J end by 0 bases, with 14 bases between. This CDR3 spans 15 amino acids. CDR3 protein: CASINRGHSTDTQYF. The CDR3 nucleotides are TGTGCCAGCATCAACCGGGGGCATAGCACAGATACGCAGTATTTT.